This TCR beta chain came from a study of T cell repertoires in cytomegalovirus infection. Study-level background: Indications came from public TCR beta signatures; they pointed to CMV infection and to a matching HLA type.

The germline V and J ends were trimmed by 4 bases and 9 bases, with 24 bases remaining between them. CDR3 size: 15 residues. In germline, CDR1 is SQVTM, CDR2 ANQGSEA. TCRdb itself ran the reads through MiXCR, one entry per CDR3 protein. The sample gives roughly 130,000 distinct CDR3 sequences, less than 9.5% of which show up once; over 9.5% is in the top ten. This TCR came from a human donor in good health (CMV status not recorded). Some clones in this sample may be carry-over from other donors' samples. Sequenced input: PBMCs. The chain employs TRBV29-1 and TRBJ1-2; D may be TRBD1 (5 bases). CDR3 in amino acids: CSVGVGRAGPSSYTF. In DNA, the CDR3 is TGCAGCGTTGGTGTCGGAAGGGCAGGGCCATCCAGCTACACCTTC.